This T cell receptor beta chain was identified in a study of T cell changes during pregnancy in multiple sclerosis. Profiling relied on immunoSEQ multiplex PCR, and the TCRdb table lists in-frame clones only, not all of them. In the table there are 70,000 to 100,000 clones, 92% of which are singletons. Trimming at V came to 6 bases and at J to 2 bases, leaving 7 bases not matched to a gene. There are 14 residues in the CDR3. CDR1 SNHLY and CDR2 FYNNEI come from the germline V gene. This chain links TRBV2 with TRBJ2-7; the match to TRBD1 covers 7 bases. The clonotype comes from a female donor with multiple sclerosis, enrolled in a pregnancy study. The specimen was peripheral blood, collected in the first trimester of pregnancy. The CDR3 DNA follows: TGTGCCAGCAGAAGACGACAGGGACCCTACGAGCAGTACTTC. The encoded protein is CASRRRQGPYEQYF.